This T cell receptor beta chain was sequenced for a study of identical twins. CDR3 length: 15 residues. Trimming took 4 bases from V and 3 from J; bases not matched to a gene: 5. In germline, CDR1 is MDHEN, CDR2 SYDVKM. This clonotype has a handful of counts. TCRdb reprocessed the 5' RACE reads with MiXCR, giving one entry per CDR3 protein. The repertoire holds around 1.7 million distinct CDR3 sequences, with roughly 35% as singletons. The clonotype was recovered from a newborn girl in good health. The source material was cord blood. This chain uses TRBV28 with TRBJ2-3; 9 positions agree with TRBD2. The CDR3 is CASSSRLAETDTQYF. The CDR3 nucleotides are TGTGCCAGCAGTTCCCGACTAGCGGAGACAGATACGCAGTATTTT.